This TCR beta chain was sequenced in a study of blood T cell repertoires in COVID-19. Germline-derived CDR1 and CDR2 are SQVTM and ANQGSEA. Unmatched junction bases numbered 3, after V lost 5 bases and J lost 3 bases. This CDR3 contains 12 residues. There are a few counts of this clone. Profiled with immunoSEQ multiplex PCR; TCRdb holds only in-frame clones, not every one. The table has roughly 42,000 clones, about 85% seen once. Sequencing was performed on peripheral blood. The TCR sequence derives from a man aged 55 to 70 with acute or convalescent COVID-19. V and J are TRBV29-1 and TRBJ1-2; 7 bases are a match to TRBD1. This CDR3 reads CSVPDRDYGYTF. CDR3 coding DNA: TGCAGCGTTCCTGACAGGGACTATGGCTACACCTTC.